This TCR beta chain is drawn from a study of regulatory dendritic cells for organ transplantation. Assay: immunoSEQ multiplex PCR; the TCRdb copy retains only in-frame clones and omits some. The sample yields some 35,000 clones, around nine tenths seen once. V lost 6 bases and J lost 0, with 8 bases in between. Germline V gives CDR1 KGHSH, CDR2 LQKENI. The CDR3 is 13 amino acids. The TCR sequence derives from a human donor in good health. Specimen: naive CD4+ T cells from blood. Subset denoted: CD45RA+ naive T cells. The chain couples TRBV18 to TRBJ1-1; D remains ambiguous. The CDR3 loop is CASSIDMNTEAFF. The CDR3 region has the DNA TGTGCCAGCTCTATTGACATGAACACTGAAGCTTTCTTT.